One and the same sample provided the 29 T cell receptor beta chains below, sequenced in a study of T-cell memory formation after mild COVID-19. TCRdb recomputed calls from the 5' RACE reads with MiXCR, one row per CDR3 protein. The data contain about 390,000 distinct CDR3 sequences, under 25% of them singletons. Sequences were obtained from PBMCs or a T cell subset sorted from them (not recorded which). These receptors were taken from an adult woman who had mild COVID-19 (a few samples of this study predate the infection). Cell type and time point are not known.

This clonotype has just a few counts. The V and J genes are TRBV4-2 and TRBJ1-3; D perhaps matches TRBD1 (5 bases). Germline assignment: CDR1 LGHNA and CDR2 YNFKEQ. CDR3 length: 15 residues. Trimming cost V 5 bases and J 1 base, with 12 bases left between them. The CDR3 loop reads CASSSYRGSGNTIYF. CDR3 bases: TGTGCCAGCAGCTCATATCGGGGGTCTGGAAACACCATATATTTT.

This clonotype was counted a few times. The J gene is TRBJ1-1, the V gene TRBV7-2; 7 bases line up with TRBD1. CDR1 is SGHTA, CDR2 FQGNSA, per germline. This CDR3 contains 16 residues. Trimming cost V 3 bases and J 7 bases; bases outside gene matches: 14. The DNA of the CDR3 is TGTGCCAGCAGCTTCCAGGGGGAGGTTTGGCTTAATGAAGCTTTCTTT. Amino acids: CASSFQGEVWLNEAFF. The full variable domain, with the rest looked up from reference TRBV7-2 and TRBJ1-1, is GAGVSQSPSNKVTEKGKDVELRCDPISGHTALYWYRQSLGQGLEFLIYFQGNSAPDKSGLPSDRFSAERTGGSVSTLTIQRTQQEDSAVYLCASSFQGEVWLNEAFFGQGTRLTVV.

The chain couples TRBV12-3 or TRBV12-4 to TRBJ1-1; no definite D call. The CDR3 runs 13 residues. V was cut by 9 bases and J by 2 bases, with 13 bases left in between. In DNA form, the CDR3 reads TGTGCCAGTGCCGTCGGGGAAAACACTGAAGCTTTCTTT. It codes for CASAVGENTEAFF.

The chain is built from TRBV3-1 and TRBJ2-7; 7 positions match TRBD2. J gave up 4 bases and V 4 bases, and 7 bases lay outside the gene matches. Per the germline V gene, CDR1 is LGHDT and CDR2 is YNNKEL (reference sequence). This CDR3 has 14 residues. The CDR3, as DNA: TGTGCCAGCAGCCCTACTCCCGGGGGGTACGAGCAGTACTTC. Protein product: CASSPTPGGYEQYF.

This clonotype was counted a few times. V and J are TRBV3-1 and TRBJ2-7; TRBD1 matches at 8 bases. Looked up from germline, CDR1 is LGHDT and CDR2 is YNNKEL (reference sequence). The length of the CDR3 is 16 residues. With 3 bases clipped from V and 1 base from J, the junction kept 8 bases outside the gene matches. Here the CDR3 DNA reads TGTGCCAGCAGCCATCAAGGACAGGGCCCATCCTACGAGCAGTACTTC. This gives the protein CASSHQGQGPSYEQYF.

This sequence joins TRBV5-1 and TRBJ2-5, with a weak D call TRBD1 (5 bases). Germline-derived CDR1 and CDR2 are SGHRS and YFSETQ. The length of the CDR3 is 15 residues. V was shortened by 5 bases and J by 2 bases, with 16 bases between the two germline ends. The CDR3 DNA follows: TGCGCCAGCAGTCCAGCAGGGCCTCTACAAGAGACCCAGTACTTC. This translates into CASSPAGPLQETQYF.

In this sample, this clonotype turned up a few times. The chain is built from TRBV9 and TRBJ1-1, with D uncertain. This CDR3 has 13 amino acids. V was shortened by 0 bases and J by 0 bases, with 3 bases between the two germline ends. Germline lookup yields CDR1 SGDLS and CDR2 YYNGEE. The CDR3 DNA sequence: TGTGCCAGCAGCGTAGCAGTGAACACTGAAGCTTTCTTT. Its translation is CASSVAVNTEAFF. Full variable domain (missing parts from reference TRBV9 and TRBJ1-1): DSGVTQTPKHLITATGQRVTLRCSPRSGDLSVYWYQQSLDQGLQFLIQYYNGEERAKGNILERFSAQQFPDLHSELNLSSLELGDSALYFCASSVAVNTEAFFGQGTRLTVV.

This clonotype showed up many times. The chain uses TRBV5-1 and TRBJ2-1; D uncertain. Trimming took off 4 bases at V and 10 bases at J, with 9 bases between the two ends. Germline V gene data show CDR1 as SGHRS and CDR2 as YFSETQ. CDR3 length equals 11 residues. DNA of the CDR3: TGCGCCAGCAGCGTAGCAGGAGAGCAGTTCTTC. Amino acid sequence: CASSVAGEQFF. Looking up the rest from reference TRBV5-1 and TRBJ2-1 gives the full variable domain: KAGVTQTPRYLIKTRGQQVTLSCSPISGHRSVSWYQQTPGQGLQFLFEYFSETQRNKGNFPGRFSGRQFSNSRSEMNVSTLELGDSALYLCASSVAGEQFFGPGTRLTVL.

This clonotype was seen more than once but under ten times. The chain is built from TRBV5-1 and TRBJ1-1; a possible D gene is TRBD1 (5 bases). CDR1 SGHRS and CDR2 YFSETQ come from the germline V gene. V was trimmed by 0 bases and J by 3 bases, leaving 12 bases between them. The CDR3 runs 15 residues. In DNA form, the CDR3 reads TGCGCCAGCAGCTTGGCCCCCAGGGAGGACACTGAAGCTTTCTTT. It yields the protein CASSLAPREDTEAFF.

The rearrangement links TRBV3-1 to TRBJ2-1; 10 bases align to TRBD2. Unmatched junction bases numbered 10, after V lost 3 bases and J lost 8 bases. This CDR3 contains 16 residues. Germline-derived CDR1 and CDR2 are LGHDT and YNNKEL (reference sequence). As DNA, the CDR3 is TGTGCCAGCAGCCAGGAAAGCGGGGGGGCCTTGGATGAGCAGTTCTTC. Protein: CASSQESGGALDEQFF.

This chain connects TRBV5-6 to TRBJ1-2; the D is unclear. The length of the CDR3 is 15 residues. Germline CDR1 and CDR2: SGHDT and YYEEEE. The V end was cut by 2 bases, the J end by 2 bases, with 13 bases between. Written as DNA, the CDR3 is TGTGCCAGCAGCTTAGGGCGGCTGACCAACTATGGCTACACCTTC. It translates to CASSLGRLTNYGYTF.

The gene calls are TRBV5-6 and TRBJ2-3; D is unresolved. The CDR3 runs to 13 residues. CDR1 is SGHDT, CDR2 YYEEEE, per germline. The germline V and J ends were trimmed by 6 bases and 3 bases, with 11 bases remaining between them. The CDR3 DNA is TGTGCCAGCACCATAGGAACTACAGATACGCAGTATTTT. Amino acid sequence: CASTIGTTDTQYF.

This clonotype has ten or more counts. The chain links TRBV5-1 to TRBJ2-5; D unclear. The CDR3 is 15 residues long. V was cut by 4 bases and J by 7 bases, with 20 bases left in between. CDR1 SGHRS and CDR2 YFSETQ come from the germline V gene. CDR3: CASSRRTVDSGTQYF. CDR3 in DNA: TGCGCCAGCAGCCGCCGGACGGTAGATTCAGGGACCCAGTACTTC.

This chain uses TRBV3-1 with TRBJ1-1; D is unclear. The ends were cut back, 3 bases at V and 7 bases at J, with 6 bases in the middle. This CDR3 has 11 amino acids. Germline values: CDR1 LGHDT, CDR2 YNNKEL (reference sequence). The CDR3 loop is CASSQGYEAFF. CDR3 DNA: TGTGCCAGCAGCCAGGGCTATGAAGCTTTCTTT.

In this sample, this clonotype turned up a few times. This chain uses TRBV6-1 with TRBJ1-2, with D possibly matching TRBD1 (5 bases). The CDR3 contains 16 residues. Germline V gene lookup returns CDR1 MNHNS and CDR2 SASEGT. Trimming removed 7 bases at V and 2 bases at J, with 20 bases between. The CDR3 sequence is CASIDILRGWNYGYTF. The CDR3 DNA reads as TGTGCCAGCATTGATATTTTAAGGGGCTGGAACTATGGCTACACCTTC.

The sample holds one count of this clonotype. This sequence joins TRBV7-2 and TRBJ1-5, with TRBD1 matching over 9 bases. With V trimmed by 5 bases and J by 4 bases, 3 bases remained unmatched. Germline CDR1 and CDR2: SGHTA and FQGNSA. This CDR3 is built from 14 residues. CDR3 sequence: CASSPQGANQPQHF. CDR3 sequence (DNA): TGTGCCAGCAGCCCACAGGGGGCGAATCAGCCCCAGCATTTT. Looking up the rest from reference TRBV7-2 and TRBJ1-5 gives the full variable domain: GAGVSQSPSNKVTEKGKDVELRCDPISGHTALYWYRQSLGQGLEFLIYFQGNSAPDKSGLPSDRFSAERTGGSVSTLTIQRTQQEDSAVYLCASSPQGANQPQHFGDGTRLSIL.

This clonotype was counted a few times. The V and J genes are TRBV7-2 and TRBJ1-1, with TRBD1 matching 7 bases. V dropped 1 base and J dropped 5; count of bases not matched to a gene: 1. The CDR3 has 13 amino acids. CDR1 SGHTA and CDR2 FQGNSA come from the germline V gene. As DNA, the CDR3 is TGTGCCAGCAGCTTAGAGACAGGGACTGAAGCTTTCTTT. Protein product: CASSLETGTEAFF.

This clonotype was found many times. The CDR3 loop is CASSRVGLSSYNEQFF. In DNA, the CDR3 is TGTGCCAGCAGTCGCGTAGGACTGAGCTCCTACAATGAGCAGTTCTTC. V is TRBV6-2 or TRBV6-3 and J is TRBJ2-1; TRBD2 is a possible D gene (5 bases). Between the trimmed V and J ends, which lost 5 bases and 0 bases, there was a span of 14 bases. This CDR3 comprises 16 residues. Germline values: CDR1 MNHEY, CDR2 SVGEGT.

This clonotype occurred a few times. The chain links TRBV2 to TRBJ2-1; a possible D gene is TRBD2 (5 bases). CDR1 is SNHLY, CDR2 FYNNEI, per germline. The V end was cut by 7 bases, the J end by 9 bases, with 16 bases between. CDR3 size: 13 residues. The CDR3 region is CASTPEGKPEQFF. The DNA for the CDR3 is TGTGCCAGCACCCCCGAGGGTAAGCCTGAGCAGTTCTTC. Full variable domain (outside the CDR3, taken from reference TRBV2 and TRBJ2-1): EPEVTQTPSHQVTQMGQEVILRCVPISNHLYFYWYRQILGQKVEFLVSFYNNEISEKSEIFDDQFSVERPDGSNFTLKIRSTKLEDSAMYFCASTPEGKPEQFFGPGTRLTVL.

The sample holds many counts of this clonotype. This rearrangement joins TRBV6-5 to TRBJ1-2, with 12 bases lining up with TRBD1. The germline V gene has CDR1 MNHEY and CDR2 SVGAGI. The CDR3 consists of 19 residues. Unmatched junction bases numbered 13, after V lost 0 bases and J lost 5 bases. CDR3: CASSYSMGTGGGLRYGYTF. In nucleotides, the CDR3 is TGTGCCAGCAGTTACTCGATGGGGACAGGGGGCGGATTACGATATGGCTACACCTTC.

This clonotype appeared a few times. The CDR3, as DNA: TGTGCCAGCAGGGGGGACAGGGGCTCGAGTGAGCAGTTCTTC. This encodes CASRGDRGSSEQFF. The V call is TRBV12-3 or TRBV12-4, the J call TRBJ2-1, with 10 nucleotides matching TRBD1. The CDR3 sequence is 14 residues long. The V and J ends lost 6 bases and 9 bases, in that order; junction bases with no gene match: 8.

This clonotype came up a few times. The gene calls are TRBV4-3 and TRBJ2-1; 8 bases line up with TRBD2. Germline V gives CDR1 LGHNA, CDR2 YSLEER. Trimming took 0 bases from V and 0 from J; bases not matched to a gene: 10. The CDR3 loop spans 19 amino acids. CDR3: CASSQDPSGLTTSYNEQFF. CDR3 bases: TGCGCCAGCAGCCAAGATCCTAGCGGGCTCACTACCTCCTACAATGAGCAGTTCTTC.

This clonotype was seen only a few times. The chain couples TRBV20-1 to TRBJ2-7; no definite D call. CDR1 is DFQATT and CDR2 is SNEGSKA in the germline V gene (reference sequence). Trimming took 5 bases from V and 0 from J, leaving 8 bases between them. There are 12 residues in the CDR3. CDR3: CSARRSSYEQYF. The CDR3 DNA reads as TGCAGTGCTCGCAGGAGCTCCTACGAGCAGTACTTC.

The chain links TRBV30 to TRBJ1-2; the D gene is possibly TRBD1 (6 bases). This CDR3 has 15 amino acids. Trimming pared 6 bases from V and 0 bases from J, leaving 17 bases between. The germline gives CDR1 GTSNPN, CDR2 SVGIG (reference sequence). CDR3 nucleotide sequence: TGTGCCTGTCTCTACCGGGACACAGCTAACTATGGCTACACCTTC. Translating gives CACLYRDTANYGYTF. The full variable domain, with the rest looked up from reference TRBV30 and TRBJ1-2, is SQTIHQWPATLVQPVGSPLSLECTVEGTSNPNLYWYRQAAGRGLQLLFYSVGIGQISSEVPQNLSASRPQDRQFILSSKKLLLSDSGFYLCACLYRDTANYGYTFGSGTRLTVV.

This clonotype has just a few counts. The chain uses TRBV24-1 and TRBJ2-5; possible D gene TRBD1, 5 bases. Germline values: CDR1 KGHDR, CDR2 SFDVKD. CDR3 size: 14 residues. V was cut by 3 bases and J by 1 base, with 8 bases left in between. The CDR3 DNA reads as TGTGCCACCAGTGATACAGGCCCCCAAGAGACCCAGTACTTC. It codes for CATSDTGPQETQYF.

This clonotype was observed at least ten times. The V and J genes are TRBV4-1 and TRBJ2-1; 7 bases align to TRBD1. Trimming removed 2 bases from V and 5 bases from J; junction bases left unmatched: 9. The CDR3 covers 16 residues. Germline V gene data show CDR1 as MGHRA and CDR2 as YSYEKL. CDR3 residues: CASSQQQGKGHNEQFF. CDR3 sequence (DNA): TGCGCCAGCAGCCAACAACAGGGGAAGGGTCACAATGAGCAGTTCTTC.

The chain uses TRBV5-4 and TRBJ1-1; perhaps TRBD1 as D (6 bases). V was trimmed by 3 bases and J by 0 bases, leaving 12 bases between them. This CDR3 region has 15 residues. In germline, CDR1 is SGHNT, CDR2 YYREEE (reference sequence). Here the CDR3 DNA reads TGTGCCAGCAGCTCGGACAGCATGATGAACACTGAAGCTTTCTTT. This gives the protein CASSSDSMMNTEAFF.

The rearrangement links TRBV20-1 to TRBJ2-7; no definite D call. This CDR3 contains 15 residues. V lost 3 bases, J lost 4 bases, and 19 bases lay in between. Germline V CDR1 and CDR2: DFQATT, SNEGSKA (reference sequence). CDR3 sequence reads: CSASSFVLPTYEQYF. The CDR3 nucleotides read TGCAGTGCTAGCTCTTTCGTACTCCCCACGTACGAGCAGTACTTC.

The CDR3 DNA reads TGCGCCAGCAGCCAAGATGGAGTGGACTATAGCAATCAGCCCCAGCATTTT. This translates into CASSQDGVDYSNQPQHF. The rearrangement joins TRBV4-3 to TRBJ1-5, with no clear D. Trimming removed 0 bases at V and 0 bases at J, with 12 bases between. There are 17 residues in the CDR3. In germline, CDR1 is LGHNA, CDR2 YSLEER.